This T cell receptor (beta chain) was identified during a study of regulatory T cells in long-lasting Graves disease. Study-wide results and limits: Preferential use of TRBV28, TRBJ1-2 and TRBJ2-5 was seen in persistent disease.

This clonotype was seen at least ten times. What it binds is unknown. Described time point: persistent/refractory GD, antithyroid drugs over 5 years with positive TRAb. Isolated PBMC RNA provided the starting material for the TCR library. An endocrinology department in Xi'an, China, supplied the patients. From each patient, 8 to 10 milliliters of peripheral blood was drawn and collected into an EDTA anticoagulant tube. CDR3 regions were amplified by Arm-PCR using iRepertoire HTBI primers to build TCR beta libraries. TCRdb called the multiplex PCR reads again in MiXCR, with one record for every CDR3 protein. The data hold around 460,000 distinct CDR3 sequences, with around a fifth observed a single time. V dropped 0 bases and J dropped 4 bases, with 15 bases sitting between them. This CDR3 comprises 15 residues. Germline assignment: CDR1 DFQATT and CDR2 SNEGSKA (reference sequence).

This TCR came from a female donor with Graves disease. The chain couples TRBV20-1 to TRBJ1-2; D gene ambiguous. The sequencing here drew on peripheral blood mononuclear cells (PBMCs), taken when the disease was refractory, from a patient treated with antithyroid drugs. CDR3 amino acids: CSARDDGGGPYGYTF. Written as DNA, the CDR3 is TGCAGTGCTAGAGATGATGGCGGAGGCCCCTATGGCTACACCTTC.